Each of the 32 T cell receptor beta chains below was sequenced from the same sample in a study of response to subunit inactivated influenza vaccine. TCRdb fed the RT-PCR reads into MiXCR, producing one record per CDR3 protein. The data hold 530,000 or so distinct CDR3 sequences, with 12% to 15% observed a single time. Material: PBMCs from blood, obtained 11 to 12 days after vaccination. All receptors derive from a man aged 50 or older who received an inactivated influenza vaccine.

This clonotype was seen more than once but under ten times. A junction boundary mismatches the germline segment, possibly from a read error. V gene TRBV20-1 combines with J gene TRBJ1-1; the D gene is possibly TRBD1 (6 bases). This CDR3 is built from 14 residues. Germline V gene lookup returns CDR1 DFQATT and CDR2 SNEGSKA (reference sequence). CDR3 nucleotide sequence: TGCAGTGCTATAGACCAGGGGCTGAGCACTGAAGTTTTCTTT. Amino acids: CSAIDQGLSTEVFF.

The chain combines TRBV29-1 with TRBJ2-1; a weak D match, TRBD1 (6 bases). Trimming took off 7 bases at V and 6 bases at J, with 13 bases between the two ends. The CDR3 is 12 amino acids. Germline-derived CDR1 and CDR2 are SQVTM and ANQGSEA. CDR3 region: CSGLGAGNEQFF. As DNA, the CDR3 is TGCAGCGGCCTGGGGGCGGGCAATGAGCAGTTCTTC.

This rearrangement joins TRBV7-8 to TRBJ2-1; 7 bases match TRBD1. This CDR3 comprises 16 residues. Trimming took 0 bases from V and 9 from J; bases not matched to a gene: 11. From germline, CDR1 is SGHVS and CDR2 FQNEAQ. The CDR3 nucleotides read TGTGCCAGCAGCTTAGCGCCAGGGGGTATGATTTCTGAGCAGTTCTTC. Amino acid sequence: CASSLAPGGMISEQFF.

This clonotype was seen a handful of times. The CDR3 loop is CASIPWGNYYEQYF. The CDR3 coding sequence is TGTGCCAGCATTCCCTGGGGAAATTACTACGAGCAGTACTTC. This rearrangement joins TRBV28 to TRBJ2-7; D is ambiguous. The CDR3 sequence is 14 residues long. Trimming stripped 7 bases from V and 3 bases from J, with 16 bases between. Germline CDR1 MDHEN, CDR2 SYDVKM.

This clonotype was picked up a small number of times. The CDR3 sequence is CASSTGLLGEQYF. CDR3 DNA sequence: TGCGCCAGCAGCACGGGTTTGCTGGGCGAGCAGTACTTC. The chain combines TRBV5-1 with TRBJ2-7; no reliable D call. Germline CDR1 and CDR2: SGHRS and YFSETQ. V was pared by 4 bases and J by 6 bases, with 14 bases between. CDR3 length: 13 residues.

V gene TRBV6-2 or TRBV6-3 combines with J gene TRBJ1-5, with TRBD1 matching 7 bases. J gave up 9 bases and V 2 bases, and 7 bases lay outside the gene matches. Germline V CDR1 and CDR2: MNHEY, SVGEGT. This CDR3 is 14 amino acids long. CDR3 DNA sequence: TGTGCCAGCAGTTACGGGACAGAAGTGTCGCCCCAGCATTTT. Translation gives CASSYGTEVSPQHF.

This clonotype appeared once. Written as DNA, the CDR3 is TGTGCCAGCAGCCGACGGGACCTCTCTGGGGCCAACGTCCTGACTTTC. As protein: CASSRRDLSGANVLTF. The chain employs TRBV5-4 and TRBJ2-6; D is tentatively TRBD1 or TRBD2 (5 bases each). Germline assignment: CDR1 SGHNT and CDR2 YYREEE (reference sequence). Trimming removed 4 bases at V and 0 bases at J, with 11 bases between. The CDR3 length is 16 residues.

The rearrangement links TRBV5-1 to TRBJ2-6, with 8 bases fitting TRBD1. CDR1 and CDR2 (germline): SGHRS, YFSETQ. The trim removed 4 bases at V and 0 bases at J, leaving 9 bases unmatched. The CDR3 covers 18 residues. The CDR3: CASSGGGTGFSGANVLTF. In DNA, the CDR3 is TGCGCCAGCAGCGGAGGGGGGACAGGTTTCTCTGGGGCCAACGTCCTGACTTTC.

J is TRBJ1-1 and V is TRBV5-1; 11 bases map to TRBD1. Trimming removed 4 bases from V and 4 bases from J; junction bases left unmatched: 9. The CDR3 is made up of 16 amino acids. From germline, CDR1 is SGHRS and CDR2 YFSETQ. The CDR3 loop reads CASSPDRGLVGTEAFF. The CDR3, as DNA: TGCGCCAGCAGCCCGGACAGGGGGCTAGTAGGCACTGAAGCTTTCTTT. The whole variable domain, filled in from reference TRBV5-1 and TRBJ1-1, reads KAGVTQTPRYLIKTRGQQVTLSCSPISGHRSVSWYQQTPGQGLQFLFEYFSETQRNKGNFPGRFSGRQFSNSRSEMNVSTLELGDSALYLCASSPDRGLVGTEAFFGQGTRLTVV.

The sample holds a few counts of this clonotype. V gene TRBV29-1 combines with J gene TRBJ1-2, with 7 bases matching TRBD1. The CDR3 runs 14 residues. V lost 1 base and J lost 7; bases outside the gene matches: 9. Germline values: CDR1 SQVTM, CDR2 ANQGSEA. The CDR3 here is CSVEAGGQFSGYTF. The DNA for the CDR3 is TGCAGCGTTGAAGCGGGGGGACAGTTCTCTGGCTACACCTTC.

V gene TRBV18 combines with J gene TRBJ2-7; 10 bases are shared with TRBD1. This CDR3 is built from 15 residues. The germline CDR1 and CDR2 sequences are KGHSH and LQKENI. Trimming removed 3 bases from V and 7 bases from J; junction bases left unmatched: 9. CDR3 region: CASSPAGTGVGEQYF. CDR3 nucleotides: TGTGCCAGCTCACCCGCCGGGACAGGGGTGGGAGAGCAGTACTTC.

This clonotype has more than one count but fewer than ten. The chain recombines TRBV7-2 with TRBJ2-4, with D tentatively TRBD2 (6 bases). Germline V lookup: CDR1 SGHTA, CDR2 FQGNSA. The CDR3 length is 12 residues. Trimming removed 1 base at V and 10 bases at J, with 8 bases between. CDR3 sequence reads: CASSLDRGIQYF. The CDR3 DNA is TGTGCCAGCAGCTTAGACCGGGGGATTCAGTACTTC.

This clonotype was observed a handful of times. The chain combines TRBV28 with TRBJ2-5; D is perhaps TRBD1 (5 bases). Germline CDR1 and CDR2: MDHEN and SYDVKM. The V gene lost 1 base and the J gene lost 5 bases, with 17 bases spanning the gap. The CDR3 sequence is 16 residues long. CDR3 in amino acids: CASSLSPGWGAETQYF. CDR3 in DNA: TGTGCCAGCAGTTTATCCCCAGGGTGGGGCGCGGAGACCCAGTACTTC.

The sample holds many counts of this clonotype. The chain uses TRBV5-6 and TRBJ2-1; 8 bases align to TRBD2. This CDR3 region has 17 residues. V was clipped by 2 bases and J by 4 bases; unmatched bases: 11. The germline V gene encodes CDR1 SGHDT and CDR2 YYEEEE. The CDR3 nucleotides are TGTGCCAGCAGCTTTCGCTCGGCGGCGGGAGGTTACAATGAGCAGTTCTTC. This encodes CASSFRSAAGGYNEQFF. Variable domain in full (rest from reference TRBV5-6 and TRBJ2-1): DAGVTQSPTHLIKTRGQQVTLRCSPKSGHDTVSWYQQALGQGPQFIFQYYEEEERQRGNFPDRFSGHQFPNYSSELNVNALLLGDSALYLCASSFRSAAGGYNEQFFGPGTRLTVL.

The chain is built from TRBV29-1 and TRBJ2-5, with 7 nucleotides matching TRBD2. CDR3 length: 13 residues. Germline V gene sequence: CDR1 SQVTM, CDR2 ANQGSEA. The V gene end was trimmed by 3 bases and the J gene end by 2 bases; junction bases not matched to a gene: 3. CDR3 DNA sequence: TGCAGCGTTGAGCCTAGCGGACAAGAGACCCAGTACTTC. Protein sequence: CSVEPSGQETQYF.

The chain has TRBV20-1 and TRBJ1-5, with D unclear. Germline V gene data show CDR1 as DFQATT and CDR2 as SNEGSKA (reference sequence). Deletions cut 3 bases from V and 6 bases from J, with 9 bases between. The CDR3 extends over 12 amino acids. The CDR3 sequence is CSARKGGQPQHF. CDR3 in DNA: TGCAGTGCTAGGAAAGGTGGTCAGCCCCAGCATTTT.

This clonotype was seen more than once but under ten times. The CDR3 protein is CASSFRGAPGELFF. The CDR3, as DNA: TGTGCCAGCAGTTTCCGAGGGGCCCCCGGGGAGCTGTTTTTT. V is TRBV12-3 or TRBV12-4 and J is TRBJ2-2, with D perhaps given as TRBD1 or TRBD2 (5 bases each). This CDR3 is 14 amino acids long. Trimming pared 3 bases from V and 6 bases from J, leaving 11 bases between.

This clonotype turned up a few times. This chain uses TRBV7-2 with TRBJ1-5, with D perhaps matching TRBD1 (6 bases). CDR3 size: 13 residues. CDR1 is SGHTA and CDR2 is FQGNSA in the germline V gene. V gave up 5 bases and J gave up 6 bases, with 11 bases separating them. The CDR3 DNA reads TGTGCCAGCAGCGCAAGGACAGTTCAGCCCCAGCATTTT. Protein sequence: CASSARTVQPQHF.

At least ten counts were recorded for this clonotype. V usage is TRBV7-2 and J usage is TRBJ2-5; no clear D. V shed 5 bases and J shed 2 bases, with 12 bases lying between them. Germline V gene data show CDR1 as SGHTA and CDR2 as FQGNSA. This CDR3 comprises 14 residues. For the CDR3, the DNA is TGTGCCAGCAGCACGAAGCCCAGACAAGAGACCCAGTACTTC. Protein sequence: CASSTKPRQETQYF.

Only a few counts were recorded for this clonotype. The chain links TRBV2 to TRBJ2-1; 11 nucleotides match TRBD2. After removal of 5 bases from V and 0 bases from J, the junction contained 6 bases not matched to a gene. Germline V gene lookup returns CDR1 SNHLY and CDR2 FYNNEI. This CDR3 comprises 17 residues. In nucleotides, the CDR3 is TGTGCCAGCAGTTGGGGACTAGCGGTGAGCTCCTACAATGAGCAGTTCTTC. Translation gives CASSWGLAVSSYNEQFF. The full variable domain, completed using reference TRBV2 and TRBJ2-1, is EPEVTQTPSHQVTQMGQEVILRCVPISNHLYFYWYRQILGQKVEFLVSFYNNEISEKSEIFDDQFSVERPDGSNFTLKIRSTKLEDSAMYFCASSWGLAVSSYNEQFFGPGTRLTVL.

The rearrangement joins TRBV20-1 to TRBJ2-2, with D perhaps TRBD1 (5 bases). Deletions cut 4 bases from V and 6 bases from J, with 18 bases between. Germline CDR1 and CDR2: DFQATT and SNEGSKA (reference sequence). There are 15 residues in the CDR3. CDR3 sequence reads: CSAKGREGVAGELFF. In DNA, the CDR3 is TGCAGTGCTAAGGGGCGTGAAGGAGTCGCCGGGGAGCTGTTTTTT.

This clonotype has a handful of counts. CDR3 in amino acids: CASSLAVRGYTEAFF. The CDR3 bases are TGTGCCAGCAGCTTAGCCGTCAGGGGTTACACTGAAGCTTTCTTT. The chain recombines TRBV7-9 with TRBJ1-1, with a tentative D call TRBD1 (6 bases). Per germline, CDR1 SEHNR and CDR2 FQNEAQ (reference sequence). CDR3 size: 15 residues. V was cut by 0 bases and J by 3 bases, with 11 bases left in between.

This chain links TRBV4-2 with TRBJ2-5, with TRBD2 identical over 9 bases. The germline CDR1 and CDR2 sequences are LGHNA and YNFKEQ. V shed 0 bases, J shed 5 bases, and the junction held 4 bases outside the gene matches. The CDR3 extends over 15 amino acids. The CDR3 sequence is CASSQERGGRETQYF. DNA for the CDR3: TGTGCCAGCAGCCAAGAGCGGGGGGGGCGGGAGACCCAGTACTTC.

This clonotype was seen a handful of times. The chain links TRBV18 to TRBJ2-6, with 8 bases identical to TRBD2. CDR1 is KGHSH and CDR2 is LQKENI in the germline V gene. The trim removed 1 base at V and 0 bases at J, leaving 5 bases unmatched. This CDR3 contains 18 residues. The DNA for the CDR3 is TGTGCCAGCTCACCACTTAGCGGGGCACCCTCTGGGGCCAACGTCCTGACTTTC. Translated: CASSPLSGAPSGANVLTF.

The rearrangement uses TRBV20-1 and TRBJ2-2; D is ambiguous. The V end was cut by 4 bases, the J end by 3 bases, with 3 bases between. From germline, CDR1 is DFQATT and CDR2 SNEGSKA (reference sequence). CDR3 length equals 11 residues. Here the CDR3 DNA reads TGCAGTGCTACTGACACCGGGGAGCTGTTTTTT. Its translation: CSATDTGELFF.

CDR3 sequence (DNA): TGCAGCGTTGCGGGACGCAACACAGATACGCAGTATTTT. Residues: CSVAGRNTDTQYF. The chain links TRBV29-1 to TRBJ2-3; perhaps D is TRBD1 or TRBD2 (5 bases each). Trimming took 4 bases from V and 2 from J, leaving 10 bases between them. The CDR3 loop spans 13 amino acids. CDR1 is SQVTM and CDR2 is ANQGSEA in the germline V gene.

This sequence joins TRBV4-2 and TRBJ2-1; D ambiguous. This CDR3 contains 13 residues. The germline V gene has CDR1 LGHNA and CDR2 YNFKEQ. Deletions cut 4 bases from V and 9 bases from J, with 13 bases between. CDR3 amino acids: CASSRATMAEQFF. In DNA form, the CDR3 reads TGTGCCAGCAGCCGTGCTACGATGGCTGAGCAGTTCTTC.

The chain has TRBV6-5 and TRBJ2-1; no reliable D call. V gave up 1 base and J gave up 8 bases, with 9 bases separating them. CDR3 length equals 13 residues. Germline CDR1 reads MNHEY; CDR2 reads SVGAGI. CDR3 sequence: CASSYYPSDEQFF. DNA for the CDR3: TGTGCCAGCAGTTACTACCCGAGCGATGAGCAGTTCTTC.

V gene TRBV7-2 combines with J gene TRBJ2-7; tentatively, D is TRBD1 (6 bases). The CDR3 consists of 13 residues. Between the trimmed V and J ends, which lost 2 bases and 5 bases, there was a span of 10 bases. The germline CDR1 and CDR2 sequences are SGHTA and FQGNSA. CDR3 residues: CASSLWGRDEQYF. The CDR3 region has the DNA TGTGCCAGCAGCTTATGGGGGCGGGACGAGCAGTACTTC.

This clonotype has more than one count but fewer than ten. This chain uses TRBV12-3 or TRBV12-4 with TRBJ1-3, with unresolved D. Trimming pared 2 bases from V and 4 bases from J, leaving 9 bases between. The CDR3 is made up of 14 amino acids. The CDR3 spells CASSLTDRGNTIYF. The CDR3 DNA reads as TGTGCCAGCAGTTTAACGGATCGAGGAAACACCATATATTTT.

There are a few counts of this clonotype. The chain couples TRBV20-1 to TRBJ2-4, with a tentative D call TRBD1 (5 bases). The germline V gene encodes CDR1 DFQATT and CDR2 SNEGSKA (reference sequence). Deletions cut 1 base from V and 7 bases from J, with 11 bases between. The CDR3 contains 13 residues. CDR3 protein: CSARVAGPNIQYF. CDR3 sequence (DNA): TGCAGTGCTAGAGTTGCAGGGCCGAACATTCAGTACTTC.

This clonotype was seen a few times. The rearrangement uses TRBV28 and TRBJ2-3, with 11 positions matching TRBD1. This CDR3 contains 13 residues. Looked up from germline, CDR1 is MDHEN and CDR2 is SYDVKM. The ends lost 10 bases at V and 5 bases at J; junction bases unmatched: 5. The CDR3 nucleotides are TGTGCCACCGGACAGGGGGCAATAGATACGCAGTATTTT. Translating gives CATGQGAIDTQYF.